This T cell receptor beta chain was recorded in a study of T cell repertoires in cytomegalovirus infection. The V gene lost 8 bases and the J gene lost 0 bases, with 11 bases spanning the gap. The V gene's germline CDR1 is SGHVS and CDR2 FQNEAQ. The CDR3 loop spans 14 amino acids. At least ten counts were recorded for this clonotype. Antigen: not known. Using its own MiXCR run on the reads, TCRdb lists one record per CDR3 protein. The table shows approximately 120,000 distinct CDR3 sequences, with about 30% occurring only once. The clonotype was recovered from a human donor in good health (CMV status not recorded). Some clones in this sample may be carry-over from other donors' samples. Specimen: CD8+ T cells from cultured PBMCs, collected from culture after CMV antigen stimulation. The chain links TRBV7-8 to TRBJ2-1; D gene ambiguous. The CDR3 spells CASCWMVSYNEQFF. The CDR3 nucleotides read TGTGCCAGCTGCTGGATGGTCTCCTACAATGAGCAGTTCTTC.